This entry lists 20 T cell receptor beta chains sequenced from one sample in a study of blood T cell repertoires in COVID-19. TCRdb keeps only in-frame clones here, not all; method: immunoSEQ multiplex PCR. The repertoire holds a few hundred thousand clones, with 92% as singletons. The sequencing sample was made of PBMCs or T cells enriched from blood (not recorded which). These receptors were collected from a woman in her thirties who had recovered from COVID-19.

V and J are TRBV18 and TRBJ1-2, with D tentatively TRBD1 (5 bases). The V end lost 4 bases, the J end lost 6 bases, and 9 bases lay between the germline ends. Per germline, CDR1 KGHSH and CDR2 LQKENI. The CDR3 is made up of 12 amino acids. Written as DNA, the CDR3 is TGTGCCAGCTCACAGGGGTCGGATGGCTACACCTTC. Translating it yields CASSQGSDGYTF.

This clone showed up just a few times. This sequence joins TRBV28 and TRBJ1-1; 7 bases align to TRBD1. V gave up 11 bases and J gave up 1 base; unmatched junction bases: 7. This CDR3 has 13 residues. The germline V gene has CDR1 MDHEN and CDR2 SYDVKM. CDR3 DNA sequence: TGTGCCTCTCAGACAGGGTGGAACACTGAAGCTTTCTTT. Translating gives CASQTGWNTEAFF. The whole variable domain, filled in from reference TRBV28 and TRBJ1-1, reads DVKVTQSSRYLVKRTGEKVFLECVQDMDHENMFWYRQDPGLGLRLIYFSYDVKMKEKGDIPEGYSVSREKKERFSLILESASTNQTSMYLCASQTGWNTEAFFGQGTRLTVV.

The DNA of the CDR3 is TGTGCCAGCAGCGTAGGGTCACTAGCGGGGGCCACAGATACGCAGTATTTT. Translation: CASSVGSLAGATDTQYF. The V and J genes are TRBV9 and TRBJ2-3; 11 bases align to TRBD2. The V and J ends lost 0 bases and 2 bases, in that order; junction bases with no gene match: 5. Per the germline V gene, CDR1 is SGDLS and CDR2 is YYNGEE. CDR3 length: 17 amino acids.

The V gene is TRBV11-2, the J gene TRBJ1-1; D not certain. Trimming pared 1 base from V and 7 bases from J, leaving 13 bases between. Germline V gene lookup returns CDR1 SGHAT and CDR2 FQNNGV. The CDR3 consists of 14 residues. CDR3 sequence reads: CASSLVPREGEAFF. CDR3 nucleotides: TGTGCCAGCAGCTTAGTTCCCCGGGAGGGTGAAGCTTTCTTT.

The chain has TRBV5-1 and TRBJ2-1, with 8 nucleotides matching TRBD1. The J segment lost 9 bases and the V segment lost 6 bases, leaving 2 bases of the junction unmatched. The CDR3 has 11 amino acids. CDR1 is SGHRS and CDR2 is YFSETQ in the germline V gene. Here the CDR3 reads CASMDRVEQFF. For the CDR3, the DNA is TGCGCCAGCATGGACAGGGTTGAGCAGTTCTTC. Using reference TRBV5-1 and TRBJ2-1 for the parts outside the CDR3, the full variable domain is KAGVTQTPRYLIKTRGQQVTLSCSPISGHRSVSWYQQTPGQGLQFLFEYFSETQRNKGNFPGRFSGRQFSNSRSEMNVSTLELGDSALYLCASMDRVEQFFGPGTRLTVL.

Written as DNA, the CDR3 is TGTGCCAGCAGCCCCCGGCGCCCTGACTTAAACTACGAGCAGTACTTC. It translates to CASSPRRPDLNYEQYF. V usage is TRBV5-4 and J usage is TRBJ2-7; D remains ambiguous. Germline CDR1 is SGHNT and CDR2 is YYREEE (reference sequence). Between the trimmed V and J ends, which lost 4 bases and 3 bases, there was a span of 20 bases. This CDR3 contains 16 residues.

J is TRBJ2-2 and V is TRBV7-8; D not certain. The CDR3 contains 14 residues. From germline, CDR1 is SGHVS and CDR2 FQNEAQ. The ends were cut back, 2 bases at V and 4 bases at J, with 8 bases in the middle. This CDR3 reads CASSLHAVTGELFF. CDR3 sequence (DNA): TGTGCCAGCAGCTTACATGCGGTCACCGGGGAGCTGTTTTTT.

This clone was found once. The CDR3 DNA is TGTGCCAGCAGCTTAGATGGGGGCTCCGGGGAGCTGTTTTTT. Encoded protein: CASSLDGGSGELFF. This chain links TRBV11-2 with TRBJ2-2, with TRBD1 as a possible D gene (6 bases). Germline values: CDR1 SGHAT, CDR2 FQNNGV. V shed 0 bases and J shed 6 bases, with 8 bases lying between them. This CDR3 contains 14 residues. Filled out from reference TRBV11-2 and TRBJ2-2, the complete variable domain reads EAGVAQSPRYKIIEKRQSVAFWCNPISGHATLYWYQQILGQGPKLLIQFQNNGVVDDSQLPKDRFSAERLKGVDSTLKIQPAKLEDSAVYLCASSLDGGSGELFFGEGSRLTVL.

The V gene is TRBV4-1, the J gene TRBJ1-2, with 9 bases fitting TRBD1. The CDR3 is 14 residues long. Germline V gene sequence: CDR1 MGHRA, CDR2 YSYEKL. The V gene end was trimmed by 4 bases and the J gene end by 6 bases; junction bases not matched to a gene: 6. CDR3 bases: TGCGCCAGCAGCCCCGGGACAGGGTTTAATGGCTACACCTTC. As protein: CASSPGTGFNGYTF.

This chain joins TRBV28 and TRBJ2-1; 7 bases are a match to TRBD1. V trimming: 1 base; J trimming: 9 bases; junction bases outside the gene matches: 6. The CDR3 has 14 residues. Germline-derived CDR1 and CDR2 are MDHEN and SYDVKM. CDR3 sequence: CASSLLEGAGEQFF. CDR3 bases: TGTGCCAGCAGTTTATTAGAGGGGGCTGGTGAGCAGTTCTTC.

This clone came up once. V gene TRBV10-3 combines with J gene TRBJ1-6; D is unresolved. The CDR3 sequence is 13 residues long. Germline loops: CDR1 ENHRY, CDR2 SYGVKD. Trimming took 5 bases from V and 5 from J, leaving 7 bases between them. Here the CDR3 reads CAISRQDNSPLHF. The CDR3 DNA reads TGTGCCATCAGTCGACAAGATAATTCACCCCTCCACTTT.

CDR3 nucleotide sequence: TGTGCCAGCAGCGCGACAGCCGGGTACGAGCAGTACTTC. Encoded protein: CASSATAGYEQYF. The chain combines TRBV9 with TRBJ2-7, with D possibly TRBD1 on 5 matching bases. The germline CDR1 and CDR2 sequences are SGDLS and YYNGEE. The CDR3 runs to 13 residues. Trimming pared 3 bases from V and 4 bases from J, leaving 11 bases between.

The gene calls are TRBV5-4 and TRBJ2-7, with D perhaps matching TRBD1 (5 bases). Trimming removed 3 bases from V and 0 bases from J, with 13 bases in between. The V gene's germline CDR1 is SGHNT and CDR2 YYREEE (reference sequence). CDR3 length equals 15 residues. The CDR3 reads CASSSLTESSYEQYF. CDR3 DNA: TGTGCCAGCAGCTCCCTGACAGAGAGCTCCTACGAGCAGTACTTC. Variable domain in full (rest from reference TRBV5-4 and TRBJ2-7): ETGVTQSPTHLIKTRGQQVTLRCSSQSGHNTVSWYQQALGQGPQFIFQYYREEENGRGNFPPRFSGLQFPNYSSELNVNALELDDSALYLCASSSLTESSYEQYFGPGTRLTVT.

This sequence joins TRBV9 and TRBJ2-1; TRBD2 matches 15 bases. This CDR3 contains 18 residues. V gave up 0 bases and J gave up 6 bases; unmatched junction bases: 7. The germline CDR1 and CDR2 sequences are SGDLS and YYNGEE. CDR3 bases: TGTGCCAGCAGCGTAGGGCCCGGACTAGCGGGAGGGCCCAATGAGCAGTTCTTC. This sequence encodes CASSVGPGLAGGPNEQFF.

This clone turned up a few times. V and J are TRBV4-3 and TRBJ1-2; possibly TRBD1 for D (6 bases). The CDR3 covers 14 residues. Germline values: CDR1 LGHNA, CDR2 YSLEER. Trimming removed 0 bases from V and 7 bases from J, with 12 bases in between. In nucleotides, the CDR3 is TGCGCCAGCAGCCAAGATGCGGGGGCTGGTGGCTACACCTTC. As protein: CASSQDAGAGGYTF.

In DNA form, the CDR3 reads TGTGCCACCAGCAGATCCAGTAGCATGAACACTGAAGCTTTCTTT. Amino acids: CATSRSSSMNTEAFF. V is TRBV15 and J is TRBJ1-1, with unresolved D. The CDR3 sequence is 15 residues long. V shed 2 bases and J shed 0 bases, with 10 bases lying between them. CDR1 is LNHNV and CDR2 is YYDKDF in the germline V gene (reference sequence). Complete variable domain (other parts from reference TRBV15 and TRBJ1-1): DAMVIQNPRYQVTQFGKPVTLSCSQTLNHNVMYWYQQKSSQAPKLLFHYYDKDFNNEADTPDNFQSRRPNTSFCFLDIRSPGLGDTAMYLCATSRSSSMNTEAFFGQGTRLTVV.

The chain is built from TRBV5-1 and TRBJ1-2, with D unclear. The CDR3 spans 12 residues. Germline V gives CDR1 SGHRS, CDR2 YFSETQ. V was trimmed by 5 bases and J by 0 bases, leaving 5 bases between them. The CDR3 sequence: CASSIANYGYTF. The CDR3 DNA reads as TGCGCCAGCAGTATAGCTAACTATGGCTACACCTTC.

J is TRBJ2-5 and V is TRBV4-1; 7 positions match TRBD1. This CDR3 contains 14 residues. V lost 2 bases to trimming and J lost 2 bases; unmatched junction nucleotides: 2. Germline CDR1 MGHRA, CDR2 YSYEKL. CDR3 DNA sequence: TGCGCCAGCAGCCAATGGGGACAGCAAGAGACCCAGTACTTC. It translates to CASSQWGQQETQYF.

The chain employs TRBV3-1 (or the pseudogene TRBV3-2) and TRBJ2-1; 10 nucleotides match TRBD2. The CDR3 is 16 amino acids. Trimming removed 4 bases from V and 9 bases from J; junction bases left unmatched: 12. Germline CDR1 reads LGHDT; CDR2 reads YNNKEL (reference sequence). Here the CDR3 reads CASSPIGSGRAGEQFF. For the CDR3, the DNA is TGTGCCAGCAGCCCGATTGGGAGCGGGAGGGCCGGTGAGCAGTTCTTC.

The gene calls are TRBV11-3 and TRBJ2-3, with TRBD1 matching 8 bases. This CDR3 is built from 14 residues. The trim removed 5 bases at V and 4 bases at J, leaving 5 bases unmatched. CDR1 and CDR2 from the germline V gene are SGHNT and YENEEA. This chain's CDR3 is CASSLQGAADTQYF. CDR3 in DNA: TGTGCCAGCAGCCTGCAGGGGGCCGCAGATACGCAGTATTTT.